This T cell receptor beta chain stems from a study of neoadjuvant anti-PD-1 for oral cavity cancer. The wider study: Before surgery, most patients got three to four biweekly 3 mg/kg nivolumab doses.

The time point was: after neoadjuvant nivolumab, at surgical resection. Germline V gene sequence: CDR1 SGHDN, CDR2 FVKESK. Trimming took 0 bases from V and 7 from J, leaving 4 bases between them. The CDR3 is made up of 12 amino acids. Here immunoSEQ multiplex PCR was the method, and the copy in TCRdb shows in-frame clones only, minus some. The sample records around 35,000 clones, around 38% being singletons. The chain links TRBV14 to TRBJ2-1; D remains unclear. Sequences were derived from tumor tissue, sampled after nivolumab (anti-PD-1) treatment. This TCR derives from a person aged 40 to 85 with oral cavity squamous cell carcinoma. CDR3 protein: CASSQEWNEQFF. CDR3 sequence (DNA): TGTGCCAGCAGCCAAGAATGGAATGAGCAGTTCTTC.